The 32 T cell receptor beta chains reported below all come from one sample, sequenced in a study of blood T cell repertoires in COVID-19. TCRdb's table, derived via immunoSEQ multiplex PCR, lists solely in-frame clones and lacks some. The table shows around 250,000 clones, with about nine tenths occurring only once. The sample taken for sequencing was peripheral blood. The receptor set was obtained from a woman in her twenties or thirties with active or convalescent COVID-19.

The chain combines TRBV6-5 with TRBJ2-3; D is unresolved. This CDR3 has 11 amino acids. Germline V gene sequence: CDR1 MNHEY, CDR2 SVGAGI. Trimming removed 5 bases at V and 5 bases at J, with 5 bases between. Here the CDR3 reads CASSTGDTQYF. The CDR3 nucleotides are TGTGCCAGCAGTACGGGAGATACGCAGTATTTT.

The chain uses TRBV7-6 and TRBJ1-4; D is perhaps TRBD1 (6 bases). Germline V gives CDR1 SGHVS, CDR2 FNYEAQ. The V end was cut by 5 bases, the J end by 3 bases, with 13 bases between. The CDR3 loop spans 15 amino acids. DNA of the CDR3: TGTGCCAGCAGCCCATACCAGGGGTCTAATGAAAAACTGTTTTTT. This sequence encodes CASSPYQGSNEKLFF. Together with reference TRBV7-6 and TRBJ1-4, the CDR3 gives the full variable domain: GAGVSQSPRYKVTKRGQDVALRCDPISGHVSLYWYRQALGQGPEFLTYFNYEAQQDKSGLPNDRFSAERPEGSISTLTIQRTEQRDSAMYRCASSPYQGSNEKLFFGSGTQLSVL.

CDR3 nucleotides: TGTGCCAGCAGCTTAGTCTCGCTAGCGGGGCAAGAGACCCAGTACTTC. Its translation is CASSLVSLAGQETQYF. The chain carries TRBV7-6 and TRBJ2-5; 9 bases line up with TRBD2. Germline V gene lookup returns CDR1 SGHVS and CDR2 FNYEAQ. Trimming cost V 1 base and J 2 bases; bases outside gene matches: 5. The CDR3 consists of 16 residues.

The chain is built from TRBV2 and TRBJ1-6, with a tentative D call TRBD1 (5 bases). Germline CDR1 reads SNHLY; CDR2 reads FYNNEI. V lost 3 bases, J lost 10 bases, and 16 bases lay in between. This CDR3 spans 15 amino acids. For the CDR3, the DNA is TGTGCCAGCAGTGATCAGGGTCGGGTAGGCTCACCCCTCCACTTT. Translated, it gives CASSDQGRVGSPLHF.

The chain links TRBV7-8 to TRBJ2-7, with 8 bases matching TRBD1. The germline CDR1 and CDR2 sequences are SGHVS and FQNEAQ. J was trimmed by 5 bases and V by 5 bases; bases with no gene match: 5. CDR3 size: 13 residues. CDR3: CASSTRTGNEQYF. CDR3 coding DNA: TGTGCCAGCAGCACCAGGACAGGGAACGAGCAGTACTTC.

Only a few counts were recorded for this clone. This chain uses TRBV5-1 with TRBJ2-3; D is perhaps TRBD1 (5 bases). V shed 5 bases and J shed 4 bases, with 11 bases lying between them. This CDR3 is 13 amino acids long. Germline V CDR1 and CDR2: SGHRS, YFSETQ. Here the CDR3 DNA reads TGCGCCAGCAGTCGCCAAGGGGCAGATACGCAGTATTTT. This gives the protein CASSRQGADTQYF.

J is TRBJ1-6 and V is TRBV5-1, with unresolved D. CDR1 SGHRS and CDR2 YFSETQ come from the germline V gene. The ends were cut back, 0 bases at V and 7 bases at J, with 8 bases in the middle. This CDR3 contains 14 residues. The CDR3 sequence: CASSLGPKNSPLHF. CDR3 in DNA: TGCGCCAGCAGCTTGGGGCCAAAAAATTCACCCCTCCACTTT.

V usage is TRBV9 and J usage is TRBJ2-2, with TRBD1 identical over 8 bases. The CDR3 has 15 amino acids. Germline loops: CDR1 SGDLS, CDR2 YYNGEE. V trimming: 4 bases; J trimming: 5 bases; junction bases outside the gene matches: 7. The CDR3 protein is CASSQGGQGTGELFF. DNA for the CDR3: TGTGCCAGCAGCCAAGGAGGACAGGGTACCGGGGAGCTGTTTTTT.

This clone occurred a few times. This chain uses TRBV6-5 with TRBJ1-4; TRBD1 is a possible D gene (5 bases). With 6 bases removed from V and 4 bases from J, the gap between germline ends came to 15 bases. This CDR3 comprises 15 residues. Germline loops: CDR1 MNHEY, CDR2 SVGAGI. CDR3 residues: CASSRNTGGNEKLFF. Here the CDR3 DNA reads TGTGCCAGCAGCCGTAACACAGGTGGTAATGAAAAACTGTTTTTT.

The V and J genes are TRBV21-1 and TRBJ2-3; TRBD2, the table's D call, was not compared with the DNA. TRBV21-1 is listed as a pseudogene. The CDR3 covers 19 residues. The CDR3 protein is CASSNFPKGVAGLTDTQYF. CDR3 nucleotides: TGTGCCAGCAGCAATTTCCCCAAGGGGGTAGCGGGGCTCACAGATACGCAGTATTTT.

As regards this clone: An end of the junction differs from the germline gene, which may be a read error. The chain links TRBV5-1 to TRBJ2-3; TRBD2 matches 10 bases. This CDR3 region has 15 residues. The germline CDR1 and CDR2 sequences are SGHRS and YFSETQ. The CDR3: CASRLGTSEADTQYF. The CDR3 bases are TGCGCCAGCAGGTTGGGGACTAGCGAGGCAGATACGCAGTATTTT.

The rearrangement joins TRBV6-6 to TRBJ2-1; 9 nucleotides match TRBD1. CDR3 length: 15 residues. Germline V gene data show CDR1 as MNHNY and CDR2 as SVGAGI (reference sequence). Unmatched junction bases numbered 9, after V lost 5 bases and J lost 7 bases. The CDR3 loop reads CASSDRDGTGNEQFF. DNA for the CDR3: TGTGCCAGCAGTGACCGAGACGGGACAGGGAATGAGCAGTTCTTC.

To note about this clone: Additional DNA sequences in this sample encode the identical CDR3. The chain joins TRBV12-3 or TRBV12-4 to TRBJ1-5, with D perhaps TRBD1 (5 bases). The CDR3 contains 13 residues. V lost 6 bases and J 5 bases, leaving 11 bases between the germline ends. The CDR3 loop reads CASRGQGYQPQHF. CDR3 in DNA: TGTGCCAGCAGGGGGCAGGGATATCAGCCCCAGCATTTT.

The chain carries TRBV27 and TRBJ1-2; 10 bases line up with TRBD1. In germline, CDR1 is MNHEY, CDR2 SMNVEV (reference sequence). V was clipped by 6 bases and J by 8 bases; unmatched bases: 6. The CDR3 spans 13 residues. The DNA for the CDR3 is TGTGCCAGCAGCCCCGGGACAGGGGTCGGCTACACCTTC. Translated: CASSPGTGVGYTF.

This chain links TRBV5-1 with TRBJ1-1, with TRBD1 matching over 10 bases. V gave up 4 bases and J gave up 6 bases; unmatched junction bases: 9. Per germline, CDR1 SGHRS and CDR2 YFSETQ. The CDR3 has 15 residues. CDR3 nucleotides: TGCGCCAGCAGCACCGGGACAGGGGTCCGAGCTGAAGCTTTCTTT. It specifies CASSTGTGVRAEAFF.

The V call is TRBV5-1, the J call TRBJ2-7, with TRBD2 matching over 7 bases. The CDR3 loop spans 15 amino acids. Germline values: CDR1 SGHRS, CDR2 YFSETQ. J lost 2 bases, V lost 4 bases, and 9 bases had no gene match. The CDR3 here is CASSRLAGDTYEQYF. The CDR3 DNA sequence: TGCGCCAGCAGCCGTTTGGCGGGGGATACCTACGAGCAGTACTTC. Full variable domain (outside the CDR3, taken from reference TRBV5-1 and TRBJ2-7): KAGVTQTPRYLIKTRGQQVTLSCSPISGHRSVSWYQQTPGQGLQFLFEYFSETQRNKGNFPGRFSGRQFSNSRSEMNVSTLELGDSALYLCASSRLAGDTYEQYFGPGTRLTVT.

The chain links TRBV11-3 to TRBJ2-3; D may be TRBD1 (6 bases). The CDR3 spans 17 residues. The V gene's germline CDR1 is SGHNT and CDR2 YENEEA. Trimming took off 6 bases at V and 0 bases at J, with 19 bases between the two ends. The CDR3 sequence is CASSPRGTGHSTDTQYF. The CDR3 coding sequence is TGTGCCAGCAGTCCCCGAGGTACAGGGCACAGCACAGATACGCAGTATTTT.

This clone was counted once. The rearrangement joins TRBV27 to TRBJ1-5, with 8 bases matching TRBD1. The length of the CDR3 is 15 residues. The V gene end was trimmed by 4 bases and the J gene end by 3 bases; junction bases not matched to a gene: 5. CDR1 is MNHEY, CDR2 SMNVEV, per germline (reference sequence). The CDR3 nucleotides are TGTGCCAGCAGTTCGCAGGGGGCTCTCAATCAGCCCCAGCATTTT. Amino acids: CASSSQGALNQPQHF.

The chain uses TRBV4-3 and TRBJ2-7; 7 nucleotides align to TRBD1. Trimming removed 1 base from V and 0 bases from J; junction bases left unmatched: 3. Germline V gene data show CDR1 as LGHNA and CDR2 as YSLEER. The CDR3 extends over 15 amino acids. The CDR3 DNA reads TGCGCCAGCAGCCAAGCGTGGACAGGCTCCTACGAGCAGTACTTC. This sequence encodes CASSQAWTGSYEQYF.

The chain recombines TRBV27 with TRBJ2-7, with TRBD2 matching over 8 bases. Germline V gene sequence: CDR1 MNHEY, CDR2 SMNVEV (reference sequence). This CDR3 spans 11 amino acids. The V and J ends lost 10 bases and 4 bases, in that order; junction bases with no gene match: 3. DNA for the CDR3: TGTGCCACCGGGAGGGGGTACGAGCAGTACTTC. Its translation: CATGRGYEQYF.

The chain joins TRBV19 to TRBJ1-1, with D possibly matching TRBD1 (6 bases). The CDR3 is made up of 14 amino acids. The V end was cut by 6 bases, the J end by 8 bases, with 19 bases between. Germline values: CDR1 LNHDA, CDR2 SQIVND (reference sequence). The CDR3 sequence is CASRDAGGGMEAFF. The CDR3 DNA follows: TGTGCCAGTAGAGATGCCGGTGGGGGCATGGAAGCTTTCTTT.

The rearrangement links TRBV5-4 to TRBJ1-1, with 10 bases that match TRBD1. CDR3 length: 14 residues. Trimming took 2 bases from V and 4 from J; bases not matched to a gene: 2. Germline V gene lookup returns CDR1 SGHNT and CDR2 YYREEE (reference sequence). The CDR3 DNA reads as TGTGCCAGCAGCTTACGGACAGGGGGCACTGAAGCTTTCTTT. Protein: CASSLRTGGTEAFF.

This chain joins TRBV7-2 and TRBJ2-3; 9 bases match TRBD2. V lost 5 bases and J lost 1; bases outside the gene matches: 10. The CDR3 length is 17 residues. Germline CDR1 and CDR2: SGHTA and FQGNSA. CDR3 amino acids: CASSPTLAGTRTDTQYF. The CDR3 DNA is TGTGCCAGCAGCCCCACTCTAGCGGGGACCCGCACAGATACGCAGTATTTT.

V usage is TRBV20-1 and J usage is TRBJ2-3, with D possibly matching TRBD2 (5 bases). Germline-derived CDR1 and CDR2 are DFQATT and SNEGSKA (reference sequence). The CDR3 sequence is 15 residues long. Trimming removed 3 bases at V and 6 bases at J, with 19 bases between. The CDR3 DNA reads as TGCAGTGCTAGTGATTTGGACTCCAGTTGGGATACGCAGTATTTT. It specifies CSASDLDSSWDTQYF.

J is TRBJ1-1 and V is TRBV7-9; 7 positions match TRBD1. CDR3 size: 13 residues. After removal of 5 bases from V and 5 bases from J, the junction contained 5 bases not matched to a gene. Germline V gene sequence: CDR1 SEHNR, CDR2 FQNEAQ (reference sequence). The CDR3 DNA reads TGTGCCAGCAGCCCGGCAGGGGGAACTGAAGCTTTCTTT. Amino acids: CASSPAGGTEAFF.

The chain is built from TRBV12-3 or TRBV12-4 and TRBJ2-7; unclear D gene. Trimming pared 6 bases from V and 2 bases from J, leaving 5 bases between. CDR3 length: 11 amino acids. The CDR3 DNA reads TGTGCCAGCAGCCCCGCCTACGAGCAGTACTTC. Protein product: CASSPAYEQYF.

V and J are TRBV7-2 and TRBJ1-2, with unresolved D. In germline, CDR1 is SGHTA, CDR2 FQGNSA. This CDR3 comprises 17 residues. Trimming removed 1 base at V and 0 bases at J, with 15 bases between. CDR3 coding DNA: TGTGCCAGCAGCTTAGTTGGAGGGATGCTTGCTAACTATGGCTACACCTTC. Protein product: CASSLVGGMLANYGYTF.

The chain uses TRBV27 and TRBJ2-7; D not resolved. The germline gives CDR1 MNHEY, CDR2 SMNVEV (reference sequence). Trimming left V 4 bases short and J 4 bases short, with 11 bases between. This CDR3 contains 13 residues. The CDR3 spells CASSSYPTYEQYF. The CDR3 nucleotides read TGTGCCAGCAGTTCCTACCCCACTTACGAGCAGTACTTC.

The rearrangement links TRBV7-2 to TRBJ2-3, with D perhaps matching TRBD1 (7 bases). Trimming pared 2 bases from V and 5 bases from J, leaving 8 bases between. The germline V gene has CDR1 SGHTA and CDR2 FQGNSA. The CDR3 has 13 amino acids. CDR3 DNA sequence: TGTGCCAGCAGCTTACAGGGGGGAGATACGCAGTATTTT. Translating it yields CASSLQGGDTQYF.

This clone was picked up one time. V and J are TRBV9 and TRBJ2-5, with a possible D match to TRBD1 (6 bases). The germline V gene encodes CDR1 SGDLS and CDR2 YYNGEE. V lost 4 bases to trimming and J lost 2 bases, with 12 bases between them. This CDR3 contains 14 residues. The chain's CDR3 is CASSLTGPQETQYF. CDR3 in DNA: TGTGCCAGCAGCCTGACAGGACCACAAGAGACCCAGTACTTC. The full variable domain, in which reference TRBV9 and TRBJ2-5 provide the parts outside the CDR3, is DSGVTQTPKHLITATGQRVTLRCSPRSGDLSVYWYQQSLDQGLQFLIQYYNGEERAKGNILERFSAQQFPDLHSELNLSSLELGDSALYFCASSLTGPQETQYFGPGTRLLVL.

In nucleotides, the CDR3 is TGCGCCAGCAGCTTGGCCCCCCCTAGCGGGGGGGCACTTGAGGAGACCCAGTACTTC. As protein: CASSLAPPSGGALEETQYF. This chain connects TRBV5-1 to TRBJ2-5; 12 nucleotides match TRBD2. The CDR3 length is 19 residues. Germline CDR1 is SGHRS and CDR2 is YFSETQ. Trimming at V came to 0 bases and at J to 5 bases, leaving 14 bases not matched to a gene.

Of note for this clone: Sequence at one end of the junction differs from germline and may be a read error. The chain carries TRBV7-7 and TRBJ2-2, with TRBD1 as a possible D gene (6 bases). The germline V gene has CDR1 SSHAT and CDR2 FNYEAQ (reference sequence). The CDR3 consists of 14 residues. This CDR3 reads CASSPDRNTGELFF. In DNA, the CDR3 is TGTGCTAGCAGCCCGGACAGAAACACCGGGGAGCTGTTTTTT.